The 28 T cell receptor beta chains given below trace back to one sample, sequenced in a study of blood T cell repertoires in COVID-19. Sequencing used immunoSEQ multiplex PCR; TCRdb keeps in-frame clones, though not all of them. Of roughly 180,000 clones listed, 65% to 85% are singletons. Source material: PBMCs or T cells enriched from blood (not recorded which). These receptors were collected from a woman aged 40-49 years with acute COVID-19.

The chain couples TRBV3-1 (or the pseudogene TRBV3-2) to TRBJ1-5; D gene uncertain. The CDR3 spans 13 residues. V lost 4 bases and J 3 bases, leaving 7 bases between the germline ends. CDR1 is LGHDT, CDR2 YNNKEL, per germline (reference sequence). The CDR3 spells CASSPSINQPQHF. CDR3 nucleotide sequence: TGTGCCAGCAGCCCCAGTATCAATCAGCCCCAGCATTTT.

The rearrangement links TRBV30 to TRBJ2-6; TRBD2 agrees at 7 bases. Per germline, CDR1 GTSNPN and CDR2 SVGIG (reference sequence). Trimming cost V 2 bases and J 3 bases; bases outside gene matches: 7. This CDR3 comprises 16 residues. The CDR3 coding sequence is TGTGCCTGGAGTAACCCGGGGGGAAGTGGGGCCAACGTCCTGACTTTC. It specifies CAWSNPGGSGANVLTF. The whole variable domain, remainder taken from reference TRBV30 and TRBJ2-6, is SQTIHQWPATLVQPVGSPLSLECTVEGTSNPNLYWYRQAAGRGLQLLFYSVGIGQISSEVPQNLSASRPQDRQFILSSKKLLLSDSGFYLCAWSNPGGSGANVLTFGAGSRLTVL.

This clone has a handful of counts. The CDR3, as DNA: TGTGCCAGCAGTGATCTCGGGGTACAGATCTTTGTCTACGAGCAGTACGTC. This encodes CASSDLGVQIFVYEQYV. The rearrangement uses TRBV6-1 and TRBJ2-7, with D perhaps TRBD2 (5 bases). Germline loops: CDR1 MNHNS, CDR2 SASEGT. The CDR3 extends over 17 amino acids. With 3 bases removed from V and 3 bases from J, the gap between germline ends came to 21 bases.

V is TRBV9 and J is TRBJ1-1; TRBD1 aligns across 9 bases. CDR1 is SGDLS and CDR2 is YYNGEE in the germline V gene. Trimming took 2 bases from V and 4 from J; bases not matched to a gene: 12. The CDR3 is 17 amino acids. DNA for the CDR3: TGTGCCAGCAGCGTGGGTTTACAGGGGGCAGGGATCACTGAAGCTTTCTTT. Its translation: CASSVGLQGAGITEAFF.

The rearrangement uses TRBV6-5 and TRBJ2-1; tentative D call: TRBD2 (6 bases). Trimming left V 7 bases short and J 5 bases short, with 15 bases between. Germline-derived CDR1 and CDR2 are MNHEY and SVGAGI. The CDR3 length is 14 residues. CDR3 amino acids: CASKEGPTDNEQFF. CDR3 DNA sequence: TGTGCCAGCAAGGAGGGACCAACAGACAATGAGCAGTTCTTC.

The chain recombines TRBV19 with TRBJ1-6, with D possibly TRBD1 on 6 matching bases. With 4 bases removed from V and 9 bases from J, the gap between germline ends came to 16 bases. The CDR3 extends over 15 amino acids. Germline-derived CDR1 and CDR2 are LNHDA and SQIVND (reference sequence). CDR3 DNA: TGTGCCAGTAGTAATGCGTTCCAGGGGAGTTCACCCCTCCACTTT. Protein product: CASSNAFQGSSPLHF.

The chain has TRBV10-3 and TRBJ2-7; no firm D call. V was trimmed by 3 bases and J by 2 bases, leaving 8 bases between them. Germline V gives CDR1 ENHRY, CDR2 SYGVKD. This CDR3 region has 13 residues. The CDR3 spells CAISDGSTYEQYF. The DNA of the CDR3 is TGTGCCATCAGTGATGGCAGTACCTACGAGCAGTACTTC.

The chain has TRBV3-1 (or the pseudogene TRBV3-2) and TRBJ2-5, with TRBD1 matching over 8 bases. Germline V CDR1 and CDR2: LGHDT, YNNKEL (reference sequence). The J segment lost 2 bases and the V segment lost 0 bases, leaving 20 bases of the junction unmatched. This CDR3 contains 21 residues. The CDR3 protein is CASSQEMEGQGAGGPQETQYF. The CDR3 DNA reads as TGTGCCAGCAGCCAAGAAATGGAGGGGCAGGGGGCGGGTGGACCTCAAGAGACCCAGTACTTC.

CDR3 nucleotide sequence: TGCAGCGTTGAACGACTAGCGGGCAATGAGCAGTTCTTC. Translation gives CSVERLAGNEQFF. The chain links TRBV29-1 to TRBJ2-1; the match to TRBD2 covers 10 bases. This CDR3 has 13 amino acids. V shed 2 bases and J 6 bases; nucleotides not matched to a gene: 1. Germline lookup yields CDR1 SQVTM and CDR2 ANQGSEA.

The chain carries TRBV14 and TRBJ1-2; D call uncertain. With 0 bases removed from V and 2 bases from J, the gap between germline ends came to 7 bases. The CDR3 has 14 amino acids. Germline assignment: CDR1 SGHDN and CDR2 FVKESK. The DNA for the CDR3 is TGTGCCAGCAGCCAAGATACCCAGAACTATGGCTACACCTTC. It encodes CASSQDTQNYGYTF.

This clone was seen once. The chain couples TRBV5-1 to TRBJ2-3; 9 bases line up with TRBD1. The CDR3 is 17 amino acids. V shed 4 bases, J shed 4 bases, and the junction held 13 bases outside the gene matches. Looked up from germline, CDR1 is SGHRS and CDR2 is YFSETQ. This chain's CDR3 is CASSPSPQGASADTQYF. DNA of the CDR3: TGCGCCAGCAGCCCATCCCCACAGGGGGCGAGCGCAGATACGCAGTATTTT.

The chain combines TRBV3-1 (or the pseudogene TRBV3-2) with TRBJ1-1; D not resolved. The V end was cut by 4 bases, the J end by 0 bases, with 12 bases between. Germline assignment: CDR1 LGHDT and CDR2 YNNKEL (reference sequence). CDR3 length: 15 amino acids. The CDR3 loop is CASSPTDTLNTEAFF. The DNA of the CDR3 is TGTGCCAGCAGCCCAACCGACACCCTGAACACTGAAGCTTTCTTT.

J is TRBJ2-5 and V is TRBV6-1; D call uncertain. The CDR3 totals 15 residues. CDR1 is MNHNS and CDR2 is SASEGT in the germline V gene. Trimming cost V 2 bases and J 5 bases, with 15 bases left between them. As DNA, the CDR3 is TGTGCCAGCAGTGAATCCATTTCGACCGGGGAGACCCAGTACTTC. It encodes CASSESISTGETQYF.

The chain combines TRBV25-1 with TRBJ2-5; 13 bases match TRBD2. V was pared by 2 bases and J by 5 bases, with 8 bases of the junction left unmatched. Germline assignment: CDR1 MGHDK and CDR2 SYGVNS. The CDR3 covers 17 residues. The CDR3 region has the DNA TGTGCCAGCAGTGAACTACGGACTAGCGGGGGCCCGGAGACCCAGTACTTC. Translation gives CASSELRTSGGPETQYF.

The chain has TRBV19 and TRBJ2-3; 10 bases align to TRBD2. The CDR3 loop spans 15 amino acids. The V gene end was trimmed by 8 bases and the J gene end by 2 bases; junction bases not matched to a gene: 7. Germline V gives CDR1 LNHDA, CDR2 SQIVND (reference sequence). CDR3 DNA: TGTGCCAGTGCCTGGACTAGCGGCTTCACAGATACGCAGTATTTT. Translated, it gives CASAWTSGFTDTQYF.

CDR3 in DNA: TGTGCCAGCAGCTTGGGGGGTATAGCGGGAGTGATAACCGAGGGGTACTTC. Its protein product is CASSLGGIAGVITEGYF. This sequence joins TRBV5-6 and TRBJ2-7; 9 nucleotides align to TRBD2. J lost 12 bases, V lost 0 bases, and 19 bases had no gene match. From germline, CDR1 is SGHDT and CDR2 YYEEEE. There are 17 residues in the CDR3.

The chain is built from TRBV28 and TRBJ1-2; D is possibly TRBD1 (6 bases). This CDR3 spans 20 amino acids. The germline V and J ends were trimmed by 3 bases and 6 bases, with 32 bases remaining between them. Germline V gene lookup returns CDR1 MDHEN and CDR2 SYDVKM. The CDR3 protein is CASSFLGTKRSAGQRDGYTF. CDR3 in DNA: TGTGCCAGCAGTTTTCTCGGGACAAAGAGAAGTGCTGGACAAAGAGATGGCTACACCTTC.

The chain uses TRBV18 and TRBJ1-4; tentative D call: TRBD1 (6 bases). Germline CDR1 KGHSH, CDR2 LQKENI. CDR3 size: 16 residues. Trimming removed 1 base at V and 7 bases at J, with 16 bases between. The CDR3 region is CASSPRLQGATEKLFF. The CDR3 DNA follows: TGTGCCAGCTCACCACGCCTACAGGGAGCGACTGAAAAACTGTTTTTT.

CDR3 sequence: CASSGPTSGSADTQYF. As DNA, the CDR3 is TGTGCCAGCAGCGGACCGACTAGCGGGAGCGCAGATACGCAGTATTTT. The J gene is TRBJ2-3, the V gene TRBV9; TRBD2 aligns across 12 bases. With 3 bases clipped from V and 4 bases from J, the junction kept 6 bases outside the gene matches. The CDR3 is 16 amino acids. CDR1 and CDR2 from the germline V gene are SGDLS and YYNGEE.

The V and J genes are TRBV6-5 and TRBJ1-2; the D is unclear. This CDR3 comprises 13 residues. Germline V gene data show CDR1 as MNHEY and CDR2 as SVGAGI. Trimming took off 8 bases at V and 8 bases at J, with 18 bases between the two ends. The CDR3 spells CASEREVMRGYTF. CDR3 in DNA: TGTGCCAGCGAAAGGGAGGTAATGCGGGGCTACACCTTC.

The chain carries TRBV3-1 (or the pseudogene TRBV3-2) and TRBJ1-2; D is unresolved. The CDR3 contains 12 residues. The germline CDR1 and CDR2 sequences are LGHDT and YNNKEL (reference sequence). The V end was cut by 4 bases, the J end by 7 bases, with 10 bases between. The CDR3 loop is CASSPGGFGYTF. Here the CDR3 DNA reads TGTGCCAGCAGCCCTGGCGGGTTTGGCTACACCTTC.

The chain employs TRBV5-4 and TRBJ1-2; 7 bases line up with TRBD1. V shed 5 bases, J shed 6 bases, and the junction held 10 bases outside the gene matches. Germline V gene sequence: CDR1 SGHNT, CDR2 YYREEE (reference sequence). This CDR3 comprises 14 residues. The CDR3 protein is CASRPPDRKDGYTF. As DNA, the CDR3 is TGTGCCAGCAGACCCCCGGACAGGAAGGATGGCTACACCTTC.

This rearrangement joins TRBV15 to TRBJ2-2; D perhaps matches TRBD2 (6 bases). V was clipped by 0 bases and J by 0 bases, with 11 bases between them. The length of the CDR3 is 17 residues. Germline V lookup: CDR1 LNHNV, CDR2 YYDKDF (reference sequence). CDR3 residues: CATSRDYGTSNTGELFF. In DNA form, the CDR3 reads TGTGCCACCAGCAGAGATTACGGGACTTCGAACACCGGGGAGCTGTTTTTT.

This chain joins TRBV7-6 and TRBJ2-7, with D tentatively TRBD1 (6 bases). Germline V gene data show CDR1 as SGHVS and CDR2 as FNYEAQ. The CDR3 extends over 15 amino acids. Trimming pared 1 base from V and 2 bases from J, leaving 12 bases between. The CDR3 region has the DNA TGTGCCAGCAGCTTAGGAGGTCAGGGGCCCTACGAGCAGTACTTC. Translating gives CASSLGGQGPYEQYF. Full variable domain (outside the CDR3, taken from reference TRBV7-6 and TRBJ2-7): GAGVSQSPRYKVTKRGQDVALRCDPISGHVSLYWYRQALGQGPEFLTYFNYEAQQDKSGLPNDRFSAERPEGSISTLTIQRTEQRDSAMYRCASSLGGQGPYEQYFGPGTRLTVT.

This chain links TRBV3-1 (or the pseudogene TRBV3-2) with TRBJ2-5; 11 positions agree with TRBD2. The junction had 2 bases not matched to a gene; V was cut back by 4 bases and J by 4 bases. Germline V lookup: CDR1 LGHDT, CDR2 YNNKEL (reference sequence). The CDR3 loop spans 14 amino acids. This CDR3 reads CASSPLAGGETQYF. The CDR3 nucleotides read TGTGCCAGCAGCCCTCTAGCGGGAGGAGAGACCCAGTACTTC.

The V gene is TRBV7-6, the J gene TRBJ1-3; D perhaps matches TRBD1 (6 bases). V was trimmed by 1 base and J by 0 bases, leaving 10 bases between them. CDR1 is SGHVS, CDR2 FNYEAQ, per germline. The length of the CDR3 is 16 residues. CDR3 sequence: CASSLDRVSSGNTIYF. For the CDR3, the DNA is TGTGCCAGCAGCTTAGACAGGGTGAGCTCTGGAAACACCATATATTTT.

The chain links TRBV5-1 to TRBJ1-4; 7 bases line up with TRBD1. This CDR3 is 15 amino acids long. Germline V lookup: CDR1 SGHRS, CDR2 YFSETQ. V shed 5 bases, J shed 4 bases, and the junction held 8 bases outside the gene matches. CDR3 nucleotides: TGCGCCAGCAGGCGAGGGGACAGCAATAATGAAAAACTGTTTTTT. Translating it yields CASRRGDSNNEKLFF.

V gene TRBV3-1 (or the pseudogene TRBV3-2) combines with J gene TRBJ1-2, with D possibly matching TRBD1 (6 bases). V dropped 2 bases and J dropped 4 bases, with 11 bases sitting between them. This CDR3 has 14 amino acids. The V gene's germline CDR1 is LGHDT and CDR2 YNNKEL (reference sequence). The CDR3 DNA reads TGTGCCAGCAGCCAACCACAGGGAGCCTATGGCTACACCTTC. The encoded protein is CASSQPQGAYGYTF.